The clone carrying this T cell receptor (beta chain) was found many times. Its antigen remains unknown. Trimming removed 5 bases from V and 4 bases from J, with 11 bases in between. The CDR3 loop spans 12 amino acids. Germline V CDR1 and CDR2: SQVTM, ANQGSEA. The sample is drawn from a study of T cells in Graves' hyperthyroidism and ophthalmopathy. Points from the study as a whole: Model output signaled ophthalmopathy a median approximately 6 months ahead of onset. Separation of ophthalmopathy from stable hyperthyroidism was achieved by a 13 V-J model.

Uncontrolled infection, other autoimmune disease, pregnancy or lactation barred patients from enrollment. Clinical symptoms, serum thyroxine, TRAb, thyroid ultrasound and orbital computed tomography established diagnosis. TCR beta CDR3 regions were amplified from RNA. In the first-round RT-PCR of the TCR CDR3, the HTBI primer set was used. TCRdb passed the multiplex PCR reads through MiXCR, listing each CDR3 protein once. The table lists approximately 640,000 distinct CDR3 sequences, 45% of them singletons. The receptor was isolated from an adult man with Graves' disease, either hyperthyroidism or ophthalmopathy (not recorded which). The sample consisted of peripheral blood or thyroid tissue (not recorded which). The chain carries TRBV29-1 and TRBJ1-2; the D is unclear. The CDR3 DNA reads TGCAGCGTTCGCCATGGGATCTATGGCTACACCTTC. Its translation is CSVRHGIYGYTF.